This T cell receptor beta chain was retrieved from a study of blood T cell repertoires in COVID-19. The junction had 8 bases not matched to a gene; V was cut back by 6 bases and J by 7 bases. Germline CDR1 LGHNT, CDR2 FRNRAP. This CDR3 comprises 14 residues. Only in-frame clones appear in the TCRdb table, and some are missing; sequencing was by immunoSEQ multiplex PCR. The sample contains roughly 200,000 clones, about 81% of which appear only once. The TCR was taken from a man aged 35-49 years who had recovered from COVID-19. Source material: PBMCs or T cells enriched from blood (not recorded which). This chain uses TRBV12-5 with TRBJ1-4, with 7 bases identical to TRBD1. CDR3 residues: CASGGNRGGEKLFF. For the CDR3, the DNA is TGTGCTAGTGGGGGGAACAGGGGAGGTGAAAAACTGTTTTTT.